The 6 T cell receptor beta chains reported below all come from one sample, sequenced in a study of blood T cell repertoires in COVID-19. Assay: immunoSEQ multiplex PCR; the TCRdb copy retains only in-frame clones and omits some. The sample contains about 240,000 clones, roughly 76% of which appear only once. The specimen was peripheral blood. These receptors originate from a woman of 80 years or more with COVID-19, enrolled during active disease.

The chain links TRBV4-2 to TRBJ1-4, with TRBD1 matching 7 bases. The CDR3 is 16 residues long. The V gene end was trimmed by 1 base and the J gene end by 6 bases; junction bases not matched to a gene: 8. The germline gives CDR1 LGHNA, CDR2 YNFKEQ. The CDR3 nucleotides are TGTGCCAGCAGCCAAGGACAGACAGGGAGAGATGAAAAACTGTTTTTT. Protein: CASSQGQTGRDEKLFF.

The chain carries TRBV3-1 (or the pseudogene TRBV3-2) and TRBJ2-1; TRBD2 agrees at 8 bases. After removal of 3 bases from V and 8 bases from J, the junction contained 9 bases not matched to a gene. The CDR3 has 15 residues. From germline, CDR1 is LGHDT and CDR2 YNNKEL (reference sequence). The CDR3: CASSHLAGRGYEQFF. The CDR3 DNA is TGTGCCAGCAGCCATTTAGCGGGACGGGGATATGAGCAGTTCTTC.

J is TRBJ2-7 and V is TRBV19; D ambiguous. This CDR3 has 14 residues. V was cut by 4 bases and J by 2 bases, with 12 bases left in between. Germline V lookup: CDR1 LNHDA, CDR2 SQIVND (reference sequence). The CDR3 DNA sequence: TGTGCCAGTAGTAAGGAGACTCACGCCTACGAGCAGTACTTC. This sequence encodes CASSKETHAYEQYF.

The chain combines TRBV6-5 with TRBJ1-1, with TRBD1 matching 12 bases. The CDR3 sequence is 14 residues long. Germline V gives CDR1 MNHEY, CDR2 SVGAGI. With 6 bases clipped from V and 5 bases from J, the junction kept 4 bases outside the gene matches. The CDR3 DNA sequence: TGTGCCAGCAGGGGGACAGGGGGCGGGACTGAAGCTTTCTTT. Its translation: CASRGTGGGTEAFF.

The chain employs TRBV9 and TRBJ2-3; perhaps TRBD2 as D (6 bases). Trimming removed 4 bases at V and 5 bases at J, with 11 bases between. CDR3 size: 13 residues. Germline CDR1 and CDR2: SGDLS and YYNGEE. The CDR3 spells CASSYRLEDTQYF. Here the CDR3 DNA reads TGTGCCAGCAGCTACCGACTAGAAGATACGCAGTATTTT. Full variable domain (remainder filled in from reference TRBV9 and TRBJ2-3): DSGVTQTPKHLITATGQRVTLRCSPRSGDLSVYWYQQSLDQGLQFLIQYYNGEERAKGNILERFSAQQFPDLHSELNLSSLELGDSALYFCASSYRLEDTQYFGPGTRLTVL.

In this sample, this clone turned up once. The chain joins TRBV6-6 to TRBJ1-2; the D is unclear. Germline V gene sequence: CDR1 MNHNY, CDR2 SVGAGI (reference sequence). The V gene lost 6 bases and the J gene lost 2 bases, with 10 bases spanning the gap. The CDR3 length is 13 residues. CDR3 sequence reads: CASSTQANYGYTF. Here the CDR3 DNA reads TGTGCCAGCAGCACTCAAGCGAACTATGGCTACACCTTC.